This T cell receptor (beta chain) was sequenced for a study of Ad26.COV2.S vaccination and SARS-CoV-2 variants. Treatment in this sample: over 15 received Ad26.COV2.S at low or high dose, single or two shots; roughly five received placebo; per-sample allocation not given. Samples analyzed were those drawn on day 63 after the first vaccine or placebo injection. Losses at the gene ends were 0 bases for V and 3 bases for J; bases not matched to a gene: 2. Germline CDR1 and CDR2: SGDLS and YYNGEE. The CDR3 spans 15 residues. The repertoire was sequenced with immunoSEQ multiplex PCR; TCRdb's copy has only in-frame clones and lacks some. The sample yields 300,000 to 400,000 clones, roughly 91% seen once.

This sample comprised peripheral blood, obtained in a trial of Ad26.COV2.S vaccine versus placebo. The source is a person aged 18-65 years who received the Ad26.COV2.S COVID-19 vaccine or a placebo. The chain recombines TRBV9 with TRBJ1-2, with 10 nucleotides matching TRBD1. CDR3 loop: CASSVGGTGDYGYTF. DNA of the CDR3: TGTGCCAGCAGCGTAGGAGGGACAGGGGACTATGGCTACACCTTC.